This is a list of T cell receptor beta chains from one sample in a study of OX40 agonist ivuxolimab in advanced cancers. The assay was immunoSEQ multiplex PCR, and TCRdb's table has in-frame clones only and misses some. The repertoire holds tens of thousands of clones, with about nine tenths as singletons. The sequencing here drew on CD4+ or CD8+ T cells sorted from blood, taken in a trial of the OX40 agonist ivuxolimab. Receptors originate from an adult with an advanced solid tumor such as melanoma, head and neck, liver or kidney cancer. The CDR3 runs from the conserved cysteine through the conserved F or W. A D gene is named only where the DNA matches it firmly. Size tells how often a clone was seen (once, few, many) or the class of an expanded clone, and some rows leave it out.

CDR3	DNA	D	V	J	size
CATLRQNQPQHF	TGTGCCACCCTAAGACAAAATCAGCCCCAGCATTTT	NA	TRBV28	TRBJ1-5	NA
CASSLGSLNTVYF	TGTGCCAGCAGCTTGGGGTCTTTAAACACCGTATATTTT	NA	TRBV5-6	TRBJ1-3	NA
CASSSFDGGYGYTF	TGTGCCAGCAGTTCCTTTGATGGCGGCTATGGCTACACCTTC	NA	TRBV27	TRBJ1-2	NA
CASSSEGSHNEQFF	TGTGCCAGCAGCTCTGAGGGGAGCCACAATGAGCAGTTCTTC	NA	TRBV5-4	TRBJ2-1	NA
CASSSSGSARGELFF	TGTGCCAGTAGCAGTAGCGGGAGCGCCCGCGGGGAGCTGTTTTTT	TRBD2	TRBV19	TRBJ2-2	NA
CASSFRAGEQFF	TGTGCCAGCAGCTTTCGCGCGGGGGAGCAGTTCTTC	NA	TRBV6-6	TRBJ2-1	NA
CASSDFSNQPQHF	TGTGCCAGCAGTGATTTCAGCAATCAGCCCCAGCATTTT	NA	TRBV2	TRBJ1-5	NA
CASSYRGYQETQYF	TGTGCCAGCAGCTACAGGGGGTACCAAGAGACCCAGTACTTC	TRBD1	TRBV2	TRBJ2-5	NA
CASSLGGTANSPLHF	TGTGCCAGCAGTTTGGGCGGGACGGCCAATTCACCCCTCCACTTT	NA	TRBV28	TRBJ1-6	NA
CASSWAGVQYF	TGTGCCAGCAGTTGGGCCGGGGTGCAGTACTTC	NA	TRBV27	TRBJ2-7	few
CATWDRDGNTIYF	TGTGCCACGTGGGACAGGGATGGAAACACCATATATTTT	TRBD1	TRBV7-2	TRBJ1-3	NA
CASRVAGVHEQFF	TGCGCCAGCAGGGTAGCGGGAGTCCATGAGCAGTTCTTC	TRBD2	TRBV10-2	TRBJ2-1	NA
CAISGTSQETQYF	TGTGCCATCAGCGGGACTAGCCAAGAGACCCAGTACTTC	TRBD2	TRBV10-3	TRBJ2-5	NA
CASSSPGRGSYEQYF	TGCGCCAGCAGCTCCCCCGGGAGGGGATCCTACGAGCAGTACTTC	TRBD2	TRBV5-1	TRBJ2-7	NA
CASSFMRSLQETQYF	TGTGCCAGCAGCTTCATGAGGTCATTGCAAGAGACCCAGTACTTC	NA	TRBV5-6	TRBJ2-5	NA
CSVEPQGSTEAFF	TGCAGCGTTGAACCTCAGGGGAGCACTGAAGCTTTCTTT	NA	TRBV29-1	TRBJ1-1	NA
CASGLSQGIYIKREAYNEQFF	TGTGCCAGCGGGTTGTCACAGGGGATATACATTAAGCGGGAAGCCTACAATGAGCAGTTCTTC	NA	TRBV28	TRBJ2-1	once
CASRAGGAHEQYF	TGTGCCAGTAGGGCGGGAGGTGCCCACGAGCAGTACTTC	TRBD2	TRBV19	TRBJ2-7	NA
CASSPGGLYEQYF	TGTGCCAGCAGTCCGGGGGGTTTATACGAGCAGTACTTC	TRBD2	TRBV6-6	TRBJ2-7	NA
CASSATASSGKQYF	TGTGCCAGCAGCGCGACAGCTTCTAGCGGTAAGCAGTACTTC	TRBD2	TRBV7-9	TRBJ2-7	NA
CASSSRINARNQPQHF	TGTGCCAGCAGCTCGAGGATAAATGCCCGCAATCAGCCCCAGCATTTT	NA	TRBV7-2	TRBJ1-5	NA
CASSPGTGSTDTQYF	TGTGCCAGCAGCCCTGGGACGGGAAGCACAGATACGCAGTATTTT	NA	TRBV7-2	TRBJ2-3	once
CASSRDPQYF	TGTGCCAGCAGTCGGGACCCTCAGTACTTC	NA	TRBV6-5	TRBJ2-7	NA
CASSPGRAGGNEQFF	TGTGCCAGCAGCCCCGGGAGGGCCGGGGGCAATGAGCAGTTCTTC	TRBD2	TRBV7-3	TRBJ2-1	NA
CAWSVSRRSYEQYF	TGTGCCTGGAGTGTTAGCCGTAGAAGCTACGAGCAGTACTTC	NA	TRBV30	TRBJ2-7	NA
CASSPFTEDQPQHF	TGTGCCAGCAGTCCATTTACAGAGGATCAGCCCCAGCATTTT	NA	TRBV7-8	TRBJ1-5	once
CATQKSGTWGDTQYF	TGTGCCACCCAAAAGAGCGGGACTTGGGGAGATACGCAGTATTTT	TRBD2	TRBV6-4	TRBJ2-3	once
CASSLSSGKSSNQPQHF	TGTGCCAGCAGTCTCTCCAGCGGGAAGTCTAGCAATCAGCCCCAGCATTTT	NA	TRBV28	TRBJ1-5	NA
CASSSSGRGRQETQYF	TGTGCCAGCAGCTCTAGCGGGAGGGGACGCCAAGAGACCCAGTACTTC	TRBD2	TRBV7-9	TRBJ2-5	NA
CASGPRWEAPNEQFF	TGTGCCAGCGGGCCCCGGTGGGAGGCACCCAATGAGCAGTTCTTC	NA	TRBV2	TRBJ2-1	few
CASSPLAASTDTQYF	TGTGCCAGCAGCCCGCTAGCGGCAAGCACAGATACGCAGTATTTT	TRBD2	TRBV6-1	TRBJ2-3	NA
CASSLAPASQETQYF	TGTGCCAGCAGCTTAGCGCCCGCGTCGCAAGAGACCCAGTACTTC	NA	TRBV7-6	TRBJ2-5	NA
CASSDTTGNYGYTF	TGTGCCAGCAGTGACACGACAGGGAACTATGGCTACACCTTC	TRBD1	TRBV6-1	TRBJ1-2	NA
CASSTPGGSYEQYF	TGTGCCAGCAGTACCCCAGGGGGCTCCTACGAGCAGTACTTC	TRBD1	TRBV28	TRBJ2-7	NA
CSATTWGAFMNTEAFF	TGCAGCGCGACCACTTGGGGGGCCTTCATGAACACTGAAGCTTTCTTT	NA	TRBV29-1	TRBJ1-1	NA
CASSEDRYEQYF	TGCGCCAGCAGTGAGGACCGTTACGAGCAGTACTTC	NA	TRBV10-1	TRBJ2-7	few
CASSRDQVPGNTIYF	TGTGCCAGCAGCCGTGATCAAGTCCCTGGAAACACCATATATTTT	NA	TRBV6-5	TRBJ1-3	NA
CAWGGVREQYF	TGTGCCTGGGGGGGGGTTCGGGAGCAGTACTTC	TRBD2	TRBV7-9	TRBJ2-7	NA
CASSIGSGGGNEQFF	TGTGCCAGTAGTATAGGTAGCGGGGGAGGAAATGAGCAGTTCTTC	TRBD2	TRBV19	TRBJ2-1	NA
CASSSGEGAKGNTIYF	TGTGCCAGCAGTTCCGGGGAGGGGGCGAAAGGAAACACCATATATTTT	TRBD1	TRBV28	TRBJ1-3	NA
CASSSGGPGNTIYF	TGTGCCAGCAGTTCAGGGGGTCCTGGAAACACCATATATTTT	TRBD1	TRBV28	TRBJ1-3	NA
CAWRTQDYSYEQYF	TGTGCCTGGAGAACACAGGACTACTCCTACGAGCAGTACTTC	NA	TRBV30	TRBJ2-7	NA
CASSFGVGRNTDTQYF	TGTGCCAGCAGTTTTGGTGTAGGCAGAAACACAGATACGCAGTATTTT	NA	TRBV27	TRBJ2-3	NA
CASSSATRQRGYTF	TGTGCCAGCAGTTCCGCGACACGCCAGCGGGGCTACACCTTC	NA	TRBV6-5	TRBJ1-2	NA
CAWSGGGETQYF	TGTGCCTGGAGTGGGGGAGGTGAGACCCAGTACTTC	NA	TRBV30	TRBJ2-5	NA